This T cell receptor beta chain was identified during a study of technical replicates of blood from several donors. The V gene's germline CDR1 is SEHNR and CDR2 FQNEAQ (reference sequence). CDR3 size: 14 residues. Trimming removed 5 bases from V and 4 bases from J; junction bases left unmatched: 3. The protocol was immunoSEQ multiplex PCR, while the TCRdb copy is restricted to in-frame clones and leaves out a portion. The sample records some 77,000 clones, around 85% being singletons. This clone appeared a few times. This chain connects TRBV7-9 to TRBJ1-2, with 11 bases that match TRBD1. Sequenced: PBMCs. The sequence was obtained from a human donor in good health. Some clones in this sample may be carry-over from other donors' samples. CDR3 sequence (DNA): TGTGCCAGCAGCCTGGGACAGGGGGGCTATGGCTACACCTTC. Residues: CASSLGQGGYGYTF.